The present TCR beta chain was sequenced within a study of cytomegalovirus exposure and HLA in healthy donors. General study results and limits: A link between a missense DCLRE1C variant and TCR beta V- and J-gene trimming emerged from a later analysis. According to a later analysis, donors in an Asian-associated ancestry cluster reportedly had fewer N-insertions than the roughly 670-donor mean. The productive fraction for most TCR beta V segments was about 87% or about 30% in an earlier analysis.

V lost 4 bases and J lost 1; bases outside the gene matches: 5. Germline CDR1 reads SGHNT; CDR2 reads YENEEA. This CDR3 has 15 residues. In this sample, this clone turned up once. Its antigen remains unidentified. A multiplex PCR was run with 60 Vbeta primers and 13 Jbeta primers. Produced via immunoSEQ multiplex PCR; TCRdb's table is partial and in-frame only. The data show 120,000 to 150,000 clones, around 81% seen once. Sequencing was performed on PBMCs. The chain combines TRBV11-3 with TRBJ2-5; TRBD1 aligns across 8 bases. The TCR comes from a man aged 35 to 55 in good health and CMV-seropositive. DNA for the CDR3: TGTGCCAGCAGCTCAGGGGGCGCTCCCCAAGAGACCCAGTACTTC. This translates into CASSSGGAPQETQYF. The full variable domain, completed using reference TRBV11-3 and TRBJ2-5, is EAGVVQSPRYKIIEKKQPVAFWCNPISGHNTLYWYLQNLGQGPELLIRYENEEAVDDSQLPKDRFSAERLKGVDSTLKIQPAELGDSAVYLCASSSGGAPQETQYFGPGTRLLVL.